The sequence of this T cell receptor (beta chain) was determined in a study of response to subunit inactivated influenza vaccine. Study-level points and caveats: There was a suggestion from the authors that each seasonal influenza vaccination recruits few new T cells.

V was pared by 1 base and J by 6 bases, with 15 bases between. This CDR3 is built from 15 residues. The germline V gene has CDR1 MGHRA and CDR2 YSYEKL. One entry per CDR3 protein results from TCRdb running MiXCR on the RT-PCR reads. Counted here are around 530,000 distinct CDR3 sequences, around 11% occurring once; the ten biggest clones make up 10%. In this sample, this clonotype turned up many times. The antigen is not known. Here the sequenced sample was PBMCs from blood, taken on the day of vaccination. The chain employs TRBV4-1 and TRBJ1-2, with TRBD1 as a possible D gene (5 bases). This receptor was obtained from a man over 45 who received an inactivated influenza vaccine. The CDR3 protein is CASSQGHGQYHGYTF. In DNA form, the CDR3 reads TGCGCCAGCAGCCAAGGTCACGGACAATACCATGGCTACACCTTC.